This is a list of T cell receptor beta chains from one sample in a study of cytomegalovirus exposure and HLA in healthy donors. Profiled with immunoSEQ multiplex PCR; TCRdb holds only in-frame clones, not every one. The profile shows roughly 130,000 clones, approximately 80% of them singletons. Sequenced: PBMCs. The receptors were sampled from a woman in her thirties or forties in good health and CMV-seronegative. The conserved cysteine and the conserved F or W are not part of the CDR3 here. Fields, in order: V gene, J gene, CDR3 protein.

TRBV28	TRBJ1-1	ASSLVLTEAF
TRBV11-2	TRBJ1-2	ASSFRLIYGYT
TRBV5-1	TRBJ2-1	ASRSGTSGYNEQF
TRBV6-6	TRBJ1-1	ASSYTSTVNTEAF
TRBV11-3	TRBJ2-7	ASSQSGSGSYEQY
TRBV7-8	TRBJ1-5	ASSLAVGWRANNQPQH
TRBV7-3	TRBJ2-3	ASSPSGGADTQY
TRBV7-2	TRBJ2-7	ASSPSSYEQY
TRBV5-1	TRBJ2-1	ASSATGTSGLNEQF
TRBV25-1	TRBJ2-5	ASSRDQGQETQY
TRBV19	TRBJ2-1	ASRVVGQVNEQF
TRBV5-6	TRBJ1-1	ASSLDLEANTEAF
TRBV6-5	TRBJ2-2	ASRRDTGELF
TRBV19	TRBJ1-5	ASSIWGDQPQH
TRBV7-8	TRBJ2-3	ASSFPTGNTDTQY
TRBV30	TRBJ2-5	AWTPPGQETQY
TRBV7-8	TRBJ2-1	ASRRGLAEGNNEQF
TRBV10-3	TRBJ2-2	AISGTANTGELF
TRBV27	TRBJ2-5	ASSSHRHSQETQY
TRBV9	TRBJ1-1	ASSLGQGMNTEAF
TRBV7-9	TRBJ2-5	ASSSRQGQETQY
TRBV28	TRBJ1-5	ASSSLLGAAQPQH
TRBV28	TRBJ2-7	ASRIQTGQGGRGQY
TRBV29-1	TRBJ2-5	SVGTVEETQY
TRBV30	TRBJ1-5	AWSGQGDQPQH
TRBV5-4	TRBJ2-1	ASSLGRTSGSYNEQF
TRBV6-1	TRBJ1-3	ASSEALTGGNTIY
TRBV18	TRBJ2-7	ASSPYRGDYEQY
TRBV30	TRBJ2-5	AWNPGQSQETQY
TRBV19	TRBJ2-1	ASALGSGSEQF
TRBV11-2	TRBJ1-6	ASSSIKGYNSPLH
TRBV15	TRBJ1-3	ATSRPGSGNTIY
TRBV29-1	TRBJ2-1	SVTTSSGTRSINEQF
TRBV13	TRBJ2-4	ASSLTGENIQY
TRBV6-1	TRBJ1-1	ASRGGENTEAF
TRBV5-4	TRBJ2-3	ASSLSGDGTDTQY
TRBV28	TRBJ2-1	ASNPEGGLSYNEQF
TRBV28	TRBJ2-5	ASRAGAGETQY
TRBV19	TRBJ2-5	ASSIVLTSGSGGETQY
TRBV5-1	TRBJ2-2	ASSLELAGLTGELF
TRBV27	TRBJ2-2	ASGTAVWSGELF
TRBV27	TRBJ2-5	ASTSTGRVGTQY